The clone carrying this T cell receptor beta chain was detected a few times. Assay: immunoSEQ multiplex PCR; the TCRdb copy retains only in-frame clones and omits some. This table has 40,000 to 55,000 clones, approximately 90% appearing once. The data originate from a study of T cell changes during pregnancy in multiple sclerosis. Per germline, CDR1 MNHEY and CDR2 SMNVEV (reference sequence). V lost 0 bases to trimming and J lost 6 bases; unmatched junction nucleotides: 8. This CDR3 region has 16 residues. The sequence was collected from a female donor with multiple sclerosis, enrolled in a pregnancy study. The V call is TRBV27, the J call TRBJ1-5; 7 bases align to TRBD1. The input for sequencing was CD4+ T cells from peripheral blood mononuclear cells, taken before pregnancy. CDR3 DNA sequence: TGTGCCAGCAGTTTATCCGCAGGGGGTCACCTTCAGCCCCAGCATTTT. Translated, it gives CASSLSAGGHLQPQHF.